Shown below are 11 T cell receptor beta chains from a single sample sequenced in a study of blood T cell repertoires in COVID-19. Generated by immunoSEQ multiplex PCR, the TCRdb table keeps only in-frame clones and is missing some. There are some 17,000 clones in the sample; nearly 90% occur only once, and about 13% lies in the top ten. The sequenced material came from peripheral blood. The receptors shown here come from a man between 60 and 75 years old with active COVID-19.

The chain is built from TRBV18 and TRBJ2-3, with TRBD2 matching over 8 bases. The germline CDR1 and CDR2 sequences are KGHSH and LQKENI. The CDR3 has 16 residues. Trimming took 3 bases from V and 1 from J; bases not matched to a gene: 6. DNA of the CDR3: TGTGCCAGCTCACCGCCGGGGACTAGAGGCACAGATACGCAGTATTTT. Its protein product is CASSPPGTRGTDTQYF.

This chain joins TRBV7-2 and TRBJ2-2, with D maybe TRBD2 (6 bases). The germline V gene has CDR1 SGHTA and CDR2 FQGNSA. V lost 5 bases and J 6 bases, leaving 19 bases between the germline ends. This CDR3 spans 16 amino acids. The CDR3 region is CASSHSGGYGPGELFF. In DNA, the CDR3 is TGTGCCAGCAGCCATAGTGGGGGGTATGGGCCCGGGGAGCTGTTTTTT.

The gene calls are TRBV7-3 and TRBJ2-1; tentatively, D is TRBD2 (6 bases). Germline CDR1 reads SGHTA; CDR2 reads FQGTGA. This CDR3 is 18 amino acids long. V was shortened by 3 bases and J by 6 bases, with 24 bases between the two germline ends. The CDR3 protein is CASSFDQAGGDATNEQFF. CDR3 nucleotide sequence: TGTGCCAGCAGCTTCGACCAGGCTGGCGGGGACGCGACCAATGAGCAGTTCTTC.

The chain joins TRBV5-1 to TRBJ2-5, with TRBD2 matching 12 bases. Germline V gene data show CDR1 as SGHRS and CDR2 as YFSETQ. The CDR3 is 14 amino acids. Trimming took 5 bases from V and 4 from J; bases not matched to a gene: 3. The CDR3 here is CASRLAGGRETQYF. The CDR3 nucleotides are TGCGCCAGCAGACTAGCGGGGGGTCGAGAGACCCAGTACTTC.

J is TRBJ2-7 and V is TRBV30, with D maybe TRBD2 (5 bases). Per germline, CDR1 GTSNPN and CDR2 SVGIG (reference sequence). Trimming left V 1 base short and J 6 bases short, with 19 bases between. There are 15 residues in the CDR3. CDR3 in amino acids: CAWSGRLAPLLEQYF. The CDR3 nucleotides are TGTGCCTGGAGTGGGCGGCTAGCCCCTCTCCTCGAGCAGTACTTC.

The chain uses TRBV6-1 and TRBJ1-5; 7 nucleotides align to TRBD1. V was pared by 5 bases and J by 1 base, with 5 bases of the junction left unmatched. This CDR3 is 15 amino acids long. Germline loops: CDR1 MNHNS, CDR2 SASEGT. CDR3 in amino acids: CASSWQDRSNQPQHF. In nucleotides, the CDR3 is TGTGCCAGCAGTTGGCAGGACAGGAGCAATCAGCCCCAGCATTTT.

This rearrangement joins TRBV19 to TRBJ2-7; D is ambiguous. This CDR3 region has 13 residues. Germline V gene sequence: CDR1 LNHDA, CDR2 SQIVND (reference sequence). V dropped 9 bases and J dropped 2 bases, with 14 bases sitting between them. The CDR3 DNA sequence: TGTGCCAGGCATACGCAGGTACCCTACGAGCAGTACTTC. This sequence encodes CARHTQVPYEQYF.

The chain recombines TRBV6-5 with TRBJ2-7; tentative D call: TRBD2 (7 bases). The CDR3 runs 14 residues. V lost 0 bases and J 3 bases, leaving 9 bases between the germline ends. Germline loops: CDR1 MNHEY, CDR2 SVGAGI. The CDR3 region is CASSYSGGRYEQYF. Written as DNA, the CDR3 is TGTGCCAGCAGTTACTCGGGGGGGCGCTACGAGCAGTACTTC.

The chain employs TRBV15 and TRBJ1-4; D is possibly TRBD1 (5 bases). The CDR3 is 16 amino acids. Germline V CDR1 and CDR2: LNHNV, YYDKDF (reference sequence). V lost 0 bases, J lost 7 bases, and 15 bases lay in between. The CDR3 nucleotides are TGTGCCACCAGCAGAGAGGGGACCAGGAGGGGTGAAAAACTGTTTTTT. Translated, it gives CATSREGTRRGEKLFF.

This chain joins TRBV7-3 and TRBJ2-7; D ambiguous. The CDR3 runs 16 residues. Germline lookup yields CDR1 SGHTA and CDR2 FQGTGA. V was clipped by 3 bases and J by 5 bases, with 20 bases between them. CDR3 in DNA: TGTGCCAGCAGCTTGACAAACAGAAATTTGGGCCACGAGCAGTACTTC. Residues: CASSLTNRNLGHEQYF. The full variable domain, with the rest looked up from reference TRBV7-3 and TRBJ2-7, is GAGVSQTPSNKVTEKGKYVELRCDPISGHTALYWYRQSLGQGPEFLIYFQGTGAADDSGLPNDRFFAVRPEGSVSTLKIQRTERGDSAVYLCASSLTNRNLGHEQYFGPGTRLTVT.

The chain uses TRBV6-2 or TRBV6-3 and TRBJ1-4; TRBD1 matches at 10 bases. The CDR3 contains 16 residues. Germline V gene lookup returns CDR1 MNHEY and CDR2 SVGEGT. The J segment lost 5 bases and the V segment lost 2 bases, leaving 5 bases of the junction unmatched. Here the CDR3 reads CASSYQTGGANEKLFF. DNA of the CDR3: TGTGCCAGCAGTTACCAGACAGGGGGCGCAAATGAAAAACTGTTTTTT.